This passage covers 13 T cell receptor beta chains from one sample sequenced in a study of CD8+CD57+ T cells in acquired aplastic anemia. Investigators profiled TCR beta VDJ and CDR3 from genomic DNA template. TCRdb reanalysed the reads using MiXCR and keeps one entry per CDR3 protein. This table has 200,000 or so distinct CDR3 sequences, 64% appearing once. The sample was sorted CD4+, CD8+, or CD8+CD57+ T cells (not recorded which) from PBMCs. The origin of the receptors is a human donor with severe aplastic anemia or a healthy control (not recorded which).

The rearrangement joins TRBV6-5 to TRBJ1-2, with D maybe TRBD1 (5 bases). Germline CDR1 MNHEY, CDR2 SVGAGI. This CDR3 is 14 amino acids long. With 8 bases removed from V and 2 bases from J, the gap between germline ends came to 15 bases. CDR3 sequence (DNA): TGTGCCAGCCGGGTTAAAGGGGTGAACTATGGCTACACCTTC. Its translation is CASRVKGVNYGYTF.

This clonotype appeared many times. V gene TRBV24-1 combines with J gene TRBJ2-3; 8 bases fit TRBD1. The CDR3 is made up of 16 amino acids. Germline V gene lookup returns CDR1 KGHDR and CDR2 SFDVKD. After removal of 7 bases from V and 5 bases from J, the junction contained 13 bases not matched to a gene. CDR3 sequence (DNA): TGTGCCACCAGGGGGAGGAAGGCAGGGGGCGAAGATACGCAGTATTTT. It translates to CATRGRKAGGEDTQYF.

The genes are TRBV2 and TRBJ1-1, with 10 positions matching TRBD1. Unmatched junction bases numbered 2, after V lost 1 base and J lost 0 bases. This CDR3 spans 16 amino acids. CDR1 SNHLY and CDR2 FYNNEI come from the germline V gene. The CDR3 here is CASSEVGTGVNTEAFF. CDR3 coding DNA: TGTGCCAGCAGTGAAGTAGGGACAGGGGTGAACACTGAAGCTTTCTTT. Variable domain in full (rest from reference TRBV2 and TRBJ1-1): EPEVTQTPSHQVTQMGQEVILRCVPISNHLYFYWYRQILGQKVEFLVSFYNNEISEKSEIFDDQFSVERPDGSNFTLKIRSTKLEDSAMYFCASSEVGTGVNTEAFFGQGTRLTVV.

The genes are TRBV6-5 and TRBJ2-3, with TRBD1 matching 7 bases. The CDR3 runs 18 residues. Germline V gene sequence: CDR1 MNHEY, CDR2 SVGAGI. Trimming at V came to 0 bases and at J to 2 bases, leaving 11 bases not matched to a gene. As DNA, the CDR3 is TGTGCCAGCAGTTACTCGATCACGAGACAGGGAGACACAGATACGCAGTATTTT. It translates to CASSYSITRQGDTDTQYF.

This rearrangement joins TRBV7-9 to TRBJ1-2; D is perhaps TRBD1 (6 bases). CDR3 size: 13 residues. The V and J ends lost 0 bases and 6 bases respectively, with 8 bases between them. The germline V gene encodes CDR1 SEHNR and CDR2 FQNEAQ (reference sequence). The CDR3 is CASSLANRDGYTF. The CDR3 nucleotides read TGTGCCAGCAGCTTAGCGAACAGGGATGGCTACACCTTC.

This clonotype was observed a few times. This chain links TRBV14 with TRBJ2-5; D may be TRBD1 or TRBD2 (5 bases each). Deletions cut 3 bases from V and 7 bases from J, with 15 bases between. The V gene's germline CDR1 is SGHDN and CDR2 FVKESK. This CDR3 has 14 residues. Here the CDR3 reads CASSQGLTGGTQYF. The DNA for the CDR3 is TGTGCCAGCAGCCAGGGTCTCACAGGAGGGACCCAGTACTTC.

The chain carries TRBV30 and TRBJ2-7; D is possibly TRBD2 (6 bases). From germline, CDR1 is GTSNPN and CDR2 SVGIG (reference sequence). V was clipped by 8 bases and J by 0 bases, with 20 bases between them. The CDR3 length is 15 residues. In DNA, the CDR3 is TGTGCCCTGGACGGTCCCGGGAGAGACTCCTACGAGCAGTACTTC. It codes for CALDGPGRDSYEQYF.

The V and J genes are TRBV5-6 and TRBJ2-7; TRBD1 aligns across 8 bases. With V trimmed by 0 bases and J by 2 bases, 4 bases remained unmatched. The CDR3 has 15 amino acids. Germline CDR1 reads SGHDT; CDR2 reads YYEEEE. DNA of the CDR3: TGTGCCAGCAGCTTGGAAGGGGACAGGCCCTACGAGCAGTACTTC. Amino acid sequence: CASSLEGDRPYEQYF.

This clonotype was recorded many times. The rearrangement joins TRBV5-5 to TRBJ2-7, with 9 bases lining up with TRBD1. The ends lost 3 bases at V and 0 bases at J; junction bases unmatched: 7. The V gene's germline CDR1 is SGHKS and CDR2 YYEKEE (reference sequence). This CDR3 contains 16 residues. This CDR3 is CASSYYGTGYSYEQYF. CDR3 coding DNA: TGTGCCAGCAGCTACTATGGGACAGGGTACTCCTACGAGCAGTACTTC.

The chain joins TRBV2 to TRBJ2-1; 14 nucleotides line up with TRBD2. The CDR3 contains 15 residues. The J segment lost 8 bases and the V segment lost 6 bases, leaving 6 bases of the junction unmatched. Germline CDR1 and CDR2: SNHLY and FYNNEI. The CDR3 region has the DNA TGTGCCAGCAGCGGGACTAGCGGGAGCATCGATGAGCAGTTCTTC. This gives the protein CASSGTSGSIDEQFF.

This clonotype was seen at least ten times. The rearrangement uses TRBV4-3 and TRBJ2-7; D might be TRBD1 (5 bases). This CDR3 comprises 13 residues. Germline CDR1 reads LGHNA; CDR2 reads YSLEER. The ends were cut back, 1 base at V and 4 bases at J, with 8 bases in the middle. The CDR3 region has the DNA TGCGCCAGCAGCCAAGGGGGCGCATACGAGCAGTACTTC. Translated: CASSQGGAYEQYF.

In regard to this clonotype: One junction end does not reproduce the germline sequence, and a read error may be involved. The chain couples TRBV7-3 to TRBJ2-5; TRBD2 matches at 8 bases. Germline V gene lookup returns CDR1 SGHTA and CDR2 FQGTGA. CDR3 length: 14 amino acids. CDR3 nucleotides: TGTGCCAGCAGCTCATACTCCGGGGGGGAGACCCAGCACTTC. Translating gives CASSSYSGGETQHF.

A word on this clonotype: Its ends do not fully match the called genes, so a read error is possible. This chain connects TRBV20-1 to TRBJ2-7, with D possibly matching TRBD2 (6 bases). The CDR3 covers 15 residues. The germline V gene encodes CDR1 DFQATT and CDR2 SNEGSKA (reference sequence). CDR3 protein: CSARVEGRIAYVQYF. The CDR3 DNA sequence: TGCAGTGCTAGAGTAGAGGGGAGGATCGCCTACGTGCAGTACTTC.